A selection of T cell receptor beta chains follows, all from one sample in a study of OX40 agonist ivuxolimab in advanced cancers. Sequenced by immunoSEQ multiplex PCR; TCRdb stores in-frame clones only, minus some. The table includes approximately 100,000 clones, 84% detected once. The sequenced sample was CD4+ or CD8+ T cells sorted from blood, obtained in a trial of the OX40 agonist ivuxolimab. These receptors were collected from an adult with an advanced solid tumor such as melanoma, head and neck, liver or kidney cancer. Both conserved end residues are part of each CDR3. A D gene is named only where the DNA matches it firmly. For some rows the clone size is stated as once, few or many, or as a class when expanded; others skip it.

J: TRBJ2-7; size: NA; D: NA; V: TRBV15; CDR3: CATSRSLSVSSYEQYF; DNA: TGTGCCACCAGCAGAAGTTTAAGCGTCAGCTCCTACGAGCAGTACTTC
J: TRBJ2-3; size: NA; D: NA; V: TRBV12-5; CDR3: CASGRFDYPTDTQYF; DNA: TGTGCTAGTGGAAGGTTCGACTACCCCACAGATACGCAGTATTTT
J: TRBJ2-1; size: NA; D: TRBD2; V: TRBV10-3; CDR3: CATERGGNNEQFF; DNA: TGTGCCACAGAGCGGGGGGGAAACAATGAGCAGTTCTTC
J: TRBJ2-3; size: NA; D: NA; V: TRBV14; CDR3: CASSLLRTDTQYF; DNA: TGTGCCAGCAGCCTTCTAAGGACAGATACGCAGTATTTT
J: TRBJ2-7; size: once; D: TRBD2; V: TRBV7-2; CDR3: CASSLALAGSYEQYF; DNA: TGTGCCAGCAGCTTAGCACTAGCGGGCTCCTACGAGCAGTACTTC
J: TRBJ2-5; size: NA; D: NA; V: TRBV27; CDR3: CASSSGPRRGRETQYF; DNA: TGTGCCAGCAGTTCAGGACCGCGACGGGGGAGAGAGACCCAGTACTTC
J: TRBJ2-1; size: NA; D: NA; V: TRBV4-2; CDR3: CASSPPEGTQKGNEQFF; DNA: TGTGCCAGCAGCCCCCCTGAGGGGACCCAAAAGGGGAATGAGCAGTTCTTC
J: TRBJ2-2; size: NA; D: NA; V: TRBV25-1; CDR3: CASSEGSVFVTGELFF; DNA: TGTGCCAGCAGTGAAGGGTCCGTGTTTGTCACCGGGGAGCTGTTTTTT
J: TRBJ2-5; size: NA; D: TRBD1; V: TRBV19; CDR3: CASSSGQGAEETQYF; DNA: TGTGCCAGTAGCTCGGGACAGGGGGCGGAGGAGACCCAGTACTTC
J: TRBJ2-7; size: NA; D: NA; V: TRBV4-1; CDR3: CASSPRDSYEQYF; DNA: TGCGCCAGCAGCCCGAGGGACTCCTACGAGCAGTACTTC
J: TRBJ1-1; size: NA; D: NA; V: TRBV2; CDR3: CASNRAKDEAFF; DNA: TGTGCCAGCAACAGGGCGAAGGATGAAGCTTTCTTT
J: TRBJ2-3; size: NA; D: NA; V: TRBV6-1; CDR3: CASSGAGISTDTQYF; DNA: TGTGCCAGCAGTGGAGCGGGTATAAGCACAGATACGCAGTATTTT
J: TRBJ1-4; size: NA; D: TRBD1; V: TRBV7-9; CDR3: CASSFDRGTNEKLFF; DNA: TGTGCCAGCAGCTTCGACAGGGGCACTAATGAAAAACTGTTTTTT
J: TRBJ2-7; size: few; D: TRBD2; V: TRBV5-6; CDR3: CASSSPVGLAGGPYEQYF; DNA: TGTGCCAGCAGCTCGCCTGTGGGACTAGCGGGAGGGCCTTACGAGCAGTACTTC
J: TRBJ2-7; size: NA; D: NA; V: TRBV21-1; CDR3: CASSIDRPSSYEQYF; DNA: TGTGCCAGCAGTATAGACAGACCCAGCTCCTACGAGCAGTACTTC
J: TRBJ1-5; size: NA; D: NA; V: TRBV7-9; CDR3: CASSSGGGVNQPQHF; DNA: TGTGCCAGCAGCTCTGGGGGGGGCGTCAATCAGCCCCAGCATTTT
J: TRBJ2-5; size: NA; D: TRBD1; V: TRBV9; CDR3: CASAAWTGDQETQYF; DNA: TGTGCCAGCGCTGCGTGGACAGGAGACCAAGAGACCCAGTACTTC
J: TRBJ2-7; size: NA; D: NA; V: TRBV4-2; CDR3: CASSQTVWDPLSYEQYF; DNA: TGTGCCAGCAGCCAAACCGTCTGGGATCCCTTATCCTACGAGCAGTACTTC
J: TRBJ2-7; size: NA; D: TRBD2; V: TRBV27; CDR3: CASSHSGISHEQYF; DNA: TGTGCCAGCAGCCATAGCGGGATCTCCCACGAGCAGTACTTC
J: TRBJ1-2; size: NA; D: TRBD1; V: TRBV10-2; CDR3: CASSRTGAYGYTF; DNA: TGCGCCAGCAGTAGGACAGGGGCATATGGCTACACCTTC
J: TRBJ1-6; size: few; D: NA; V: TRBV27; CDR3: CASSRGGANSPLHF; DNA: TGTGCCAGCTCTCGAGGGGGGGCGAATTCACCCCTCCACTTT
J: TRBJ2-2; size: NA; D: TRBD1; V: TRBV29-1; CDR3: CSVEAKGQTYTGELFF; DNA: TGCAGCGTTGAAGCTAAGGGACAGACCTACACCGGGGAGCTGTTTTTT
J: TRBJ2-7; size: NA; D: TRBD2; V: TRBV6-5; CDR3: CASSWTSGNYEQYF; DNA: TGTGCCAGCAGTTGGACTAGCGGAAACTACGAGCAGTACTTC
J: TRBJ1-5; size: NA; D: NA; V: TRBV19; CDR3: CASRREYNQPQHF; DNA: TGTGCCAGTAGGAGGGAGTACAATCAGCCCCAGCATTTT
J: TRBJ1-1; size: once; D: NA; V: TRBV19; CDR3: CASSPRGRTGRAFF; DNA: TGTGCCAGTAGTCCCCGGGGAAGGACGGGTAGAGCTTTCTTT
J: TRBJ1-4; size: NA; D: TRBD1; V: TRBV15; CDR3: CATSRVQGLHEKLFF; DNA: TGTGCCACCAGCAGGGTACAGGGGTTGCATGAAAAACTGTTTTTT
J: TRBJ1-3; size: NA; D: TRBD1; V: TRBV5-1; CDR3: CASSPEGQGRGNTIYF; DNA: TGCGCCAGCAGCCCCGAGGGACAGGGACGTGGAAACACCATATATTTT
J: TRBJ2-7; size: NA; D: TRBD2; V: TRBV10-2; CDR3: CASRQGLALDEQYF; DNA: TGCGCCAGCAGACAAGGACTAGCCCTTGACGAGCAGTACTTC
J: TRBJ2-7; size: NA; D: NA; V: TRBV4-1; CDR3: CASSPSGLGTYEQYF; DNA: TGCGCCAGCAGCCCGTCCGGGTTGGGAACCTACGAGCAGTACTTC
J: TRBJ1-2; size: NA; D: TRBD1; V: TRBV27; CDR3: CASRGPGTGVGYTF; DNA: TGTGCCAGCAGGGGTCCCGGGACAGGGGTTGGCTACACCTTC
J: TRBJ1-4; size: NA; D: NA; V: TRBV18; CDR3: CASSPTRVTNEKLFF; DNA: TGTGCCAGCTCGCCTACCAGGGTAACTAATGAAAAACTGTTTTTT
J: TRBJ2-7; size: NA; D: TRBD1; V: TRBV7-8; CDR3: CASGGQGASYEQYF; DNA: TGTGCCAGCGGAGGACAGGGGGCTTCCTACGAGCAGTACTTC
J: TRBJ1-1; size: few; D: NA; V: TRBV12-5; CDR3: CASRLSNTEAFF; DNA: TGTGCTAGTCGCCTCTCTAACACTGAAGCTTTCTTT
J: TRBJ2-5; size: NA; D: TRBD2; V: TRBV10-1; CDR3: CASSESGLAGDGETQYF; DNA: TGCGCCAGCAGTGAGTCGGGACTAGCGGGAGATGGGGAGACCCAGTACTTC
J: TRBJ1-4; size: once; D: NA; V: TRBV7-2; CDR3: CASNSGGTVNEKLFF; DNA: TGTGCCAGCAACAGCGGAGGGACGGTGAATGAAAAACTGTTTTTT
J: TRBJ1-1; size: NA; D: NA; V: TRBV7-9; CDR3: CASSLAGSGTEAFF; DNA: TGTGCCAGCAGCTTAGCAGGGAGCGGAACTGAAGCTTTCTTT
J: TRBJ1-4; size: NA; D: NA; V: TRBV14; CDR3: CASSQEVRAYEKLFF; DNA: TGTGCCAGCAGCCAAGAAGTCCGTGCCTATGAAAAACTGTTTTTT
J: TRBJ1-3; size: NA; D: NA; V: TRBV19; CDR3: CASSRDIGNTIYF; DNA: TGTGCCAGTAGTAGGGACATCGGAAACACCATATATTTT
J: TRBJ1-2; size: NA; D: NA; V: TRBV2; CDR3: CASSEGRVDYGYTF; DNA: TGTGCCAGCAGTGAAGGGAGGGTCGACTATGGCTACACCTTC
J: TRBJ2-1; size: once; D: TRBD2; V: TRBV27; CDR3: CASSLWTSGKYNEQFF; DNA: TGTGCCAGCAGTTTATGGACTAGCGGGAAGTACAATGAGCAGTTCTTC
J: TRBJ2-3; size: NA; D: NA; V: TRBV7-9; CDR3: CASSFVGSPTDTQYF; DNA: TGTGCCAGCAGCTTTGTCGGGAGCCCCACAGATACGCAGTATTTT
J: TRBJ2-3; size: once; D: TRBD2; V: TRBV7-2; CDR3: CASSSLAGRGDTQYF; DNA: TGTGCCAGCAGCTCACTAGCGGGCCGGGGAGATACGCAGTATTTT
J: TRBJ1-5; size: once; D: NA; V: TRBV7-8; CDR3: CASSLTGESGNQPQHF; DNA: TGTGCCAGCAGCTTAACCGGGGAAAGTGGCAATCAGCCCCAGCATTTT
J: TRBJ1-1; size: NA; D: NA; V: TRBV29-1; CDR3: CSAAPLNTEAFF; DNA: TGCAGCGCCGCCCCGCTGAACACTGAAGCTTTCTTT
J: TRBJ2-2; size: NA; D: TRBD1; V: TRBV6-6; CDR3: CASSYGTGRSTGELFF; DNA: TGTGCCAGCAGTTACGGGACAGGGAGATCCACCGGGGAGCTGTTTTTT
J: TRBJ1-6; size: few; D: NA; V: TRBV7-9; CDR3: CASSLVGTNSPLHF; DNA: TGTGCCAGCAGCTTAGTGGGGACCAATTCACCCCTCCACTTT
J: TRBJ2-1; size: NA; D: NA; V: TRBV18; CDR3: CASSHPDSYNEQFF; DNA: TGTGCCAGCTCACACCCCGACAGTTACAATGAGCAGTTCTTC
J: TRBJ1-4; size: NA; D: NA; V: TRBV7-8; CDR3: CASSLAGGMILTTNEKLFF; DNA: TGTGCCAGCAGCTTAGCGGGGGGGATGATCCTGACAACTAATGAAAAACTGTTTTTT
J: TRBJ2-7; size: NA; D: NA; V: TRBV6-5; CDR3: CASSEGFSSYEQYF; DNA: TGTGCCAGCAGTGAAGGTTTTTCCTCTTACGAGCAGTACTTC